The 31 T cell receptor beta chains below were found in one sample sequenced in a study of human T cells and chemical hapten exposure. TCRdb re-analysed the RACE reads in MiXCR, keeping a single row per CDR3 protein. The profile shows roughly 100,000 distinct CDR3 sequences, nearly 10% of them singletons. Time point of the sample: pre-sensitization, week 0. Treatment denoted: therapeutic diphenylcyclopropenone sensitization with weekly scalp DPC. Sequencing used whole blood, obtained in connection with sensitization to the hapten diphenylcyclopropenone (DPC). These receptors were taken from a woman between 40 and 55 years old with alopecia areata. Some clones in this sample may be carry-over from other donors' samples.

The genes are TRBV7-2 and TRBJ2-3; 12 bases agree with TRBD2. The germline CDR1 and CDR2 sequences are SGHTA and FQGNSA. There are 15 residues in the CDR3. The V segment lost 1 base and the J segment 9 bases; nucleotides outside the gene matches: 5. CDR3 sequence reads: CASSLGLAGDGTQYF. CDR3 bases: TGTGCCAGCAGCTTAGGACTAGCGGGGGACGGGACGCAGTATTTT.

Concerning this clonotype: This may come from a read error, since a much larger clone is one base off. The chain recombines TRBV2 with TRBJ2-1; weak D call: TRBD2 (6 bases). With 4 bases removed from V and 0 bases from J, the gap between germline ends came to 19 bases. The CDR3 totals 18 residues. Germline V gene data show CDR1 as SNHLY and CDR2 as FYNNEI. CDR3 amino acids: CASSASQWAGSSYNEQFF. DNA for the CDR3: TGTGCCAGCAGTGCATCGCAGTGGGCGGGGAGCTCCTACAATGAGCAGTTCTTC.

The sample holds many counts of this clonotype. The chain couples TRBV12-3 or TRBV12-4 to TRBJ1-2; 8 nucleotides align to TRBD1. The CDR3 runs to 13 residues. V was clipped by 8 bases and J by 4 bases; unmatched bases: 6. The CDR3 sequence is CASGTGTGYGYTF. The CDR3 bases are TGTGCCAGCGGAACCGGGACAGGCTATGGCTACACCTTC.

The rearrangement links TRBV25-1 to TRBJ2-7; 9 bases fit TRBD2. This CDR3 is built from 15 residues. Per germline, CDR1 MGHDK and CDR2 SYGVNS. The trim removed 1 base at V and 2 bases at J, leaving 3 bases unmatched. Written as DNA, the CDR3 is TGTGCCAGCAGTGAATGGATAGCGGGGGCCTACGAGCAGTACTTC. Translated, it gives CASSEWIAGAYEQYF.

Notes on this clonotype: This may come from a read error, since a much larger clone is one base off. The genes are TRBV7-2 and TRBJ1-1; D unclear. The CDR3 has 13 amino acids. Germline loops: CDR1 SGHTA, CDR2 FQGNSA. V was clipped by 0 bases and J by 8 bases, with 10 bases between them. The CDR3 bases are TGTACCAGCAGCTTAGCGACCTACCACGAAGCTTTCTTT. The encoded protein is CTSSLATYHEAFF.

This clonotype has just a few counts. The CDR3, as DNA: TGTGCCAGCAGCCCCCGAGGGGGAGACACCGGGGAGCTGTTTTTT. Residues: CASSPRGGDTGELFF. The genes are TRBV11-2 and TRBJ2-2; maybe TRBD1 (6 bases). Germline loops: CDR1 SGHAT, CDR2 FQNNGV. Trimming left V 5 bases short and J 3 bases short, with 13 bases between. This CDR3 has 15 residues.

CDR3 in amino acids: CASSPPPGSGSIQYF. In DNA form, the CDR3 reads TGCGCCAGCAGCCCTCCACCGGGGAGTGGTAGCATTCAGTACTTC. The V call is TRBV4-1, the J call TRBJ2-4, with a tentative D call TRBD2 (5 bases). Germline V gives CDR1 MGHRA, CDR2 YSYEKL. The CDR3 has 15 amino acids. Trimming left V 4 bases short and J 9 bases short, with 19 bases between.

This clonotype was recorded at least ten times. The V call is TRBV20-1, the J call TRBJ1-5; 12 bases fit TRBD1. Trimming cost V 1 base and J 4 bases; bases outside gene matches: 8. Per the germline V gene, CDR1 is DFQATT and CDR2 is SNEGSKA (reference sequence). This CDR3 is 17 amino acids long. The CDR3 DNA reads TGCAGTGCTAGAGCCCGGGACAGGGGGCTAAAGAATCAGCCCCAGCATTTT. Residues: CSARARDRGLKNQPQHF.

The chain has TRBV12-3 or TRBV12-4 and TRBJ1-2, with TRBD1 identical over 9 bases. J lost 5 bases, V lost 6 bases, and 4 bases had no gene match. The CDR3 is made up of 13 amino acids. The CDR3 sequence: CASRRQGVYGYTF. The CDR3, as DNA: TGTGCCAGCAGGAGACAGGGGGTGTATGGCTACACCTTC.

The table lists this clonotype with a few counts. The rearrangement links TRBV6-2 or TRBV6-3 to TRBJ2-2; D uncertain. V was clipped by 6 bases and J by 4 bases, with 12 bases between them. This CDR3 region has 14 residues. Per germline, CDR1 MNHEY and CDR2 SVGEGT. The CDR3 sequence is CASRAPHGTGELFF. The CDR3 bases are TGTGCCAGCAGGGCCCCCCATGGCACCGGGGAGCTGTTTTTT.

This sequence joins TRBV3-2 and TRBJ2-2; the table names TRBD2, a call not compared with the DNA. TRBV3-2 represents a pseudogene. The CDR3 spans 18 residues. The CDR3 nucleotides read TGTGCCAGCAGCCAAGACGAGACTAGCGGGTTGAACACCGGGGAGCTGTTTTTT. Its translation: CASSQDETSGLNTGELFF.

The V gene is TRBV25-1, the J gene TRBJ1-1, with a tentative D call TRBD1 (6 bases). CDR3 length equals 14 residues. Trimming took 5 bases from V and 5 from J, leaving 15 bases between them. In germline, CDR1 is MGHDK, CDR2 SYGVNS. The CDR3 region has the DNA TGTGCCAGCAGTCTCGGGGGCCTTCTGACTGAAGCTTTCTTT. Translation gives CASSLGGLLTEAFF. Filled out from reference TRBV25-1 and TRBJ1-1, the complete variable domain reads EADIYQTPRYLVIGTGKKITLECSQTMGHDKMYWYQQDPGMELHLIHYSYGVNSTEKGDLSSESTVSRIRTEHFPLTLESARPSHTSQYLCASSLGGLLTEAFFGQGTRLTVV.

This clonotype was picked up many times. The V and J genes are TRBV11-3 and TRBJ2-2; D gene unclear. The V end was cut by 2 bases, the J end by 6 bases, with 16 bases between. The germline V gene encodes CDR1 SGHNT and CDR2 YENEEA. This CDR3 has 16 residues. The CDR3 nucleotides read TGTGCCAGCAGCTTAACCTATTTTGGAGTTCCCGGGGAGCTGTTTTTT. Residues: CASSLTYFGVPGELFF.

This clonotype showed up just a few times. The J gene is TRBJ1-4, the V gene TRBV7-9; D not resolved. The CDR3 has 12 amino acids. CDR1 is SEHNR, CDR2 FQNEAQ, per germline (reference sequence). V was cut by 1 base and J by 14 bases, with 11 bases left in between. CDR3 amino acids: CASSLDAQALFF. The CDR3 DNA reads as TGTGCCAGCAGCTTAGATGCCCAGGCTCTGTTTTTT. The entire variable domain, with the rest obtained from reference TRBV7-9 and TRBJ1-4, is as follows: DTGVSQNPRHKITKRGQNVTFRCDPISEHNRLYWYRQTLGQGPEFLTYFQNEAQLEKSRLLSDRFSAERPKGSFSTLEIQRTEQGDSAMYLCASSLDAQALFFGSGTQLSVL.

This clonotype was picked up many times. CDR3 DNA: TGCAGTGCTAGAGACCCCTCGAAGGGTCAAAACGACAATGAGCAGTTCTTC. Its protein product is CSARDPSKGQNDNEQFF. V and J are TRBV20-1 and TRBJ2-1; D is ambiguous. The CDR3 is made up of 17 amino acids. V shed 0 bases and J shed 5 bases, with 20 bases lying between them. The germline CDR1 and CDR2 sequences are DFQATT and SNEGSKA (reference sequence).

Only a few counts were recorded for this clonotype. This rearrangement joins TRBV20-1 to TRBJ1-5, with 11 bases lining up with TRBD1. The J segment lost 2 bases and the V segment lost 6 bases, leaving 3 bases of the junction unmatched. The germline V gene has CDR1 DFQATT and CDR2 SNEGSKA (reference sequence). This CDR3 spans 14 amino acids. CDR3 in DNA: TGCAGTGCCGGACAGGGGGCAGGCAATCAGCCCCAGCATTTT. It encodes CSAGQGAGNQPQHF.

This clonotype was seen more than once but under ten times. This chain joins TRBV5-1 and TRBJ2-3; no clear D. Trimming shortened V by 4 bases and J by 6 bases, and 6 bases separated the two germline ends. The CDR3 consists of 11 residues. Looked up from germline, CDR1 is SGHRS and CDR2 is YFSETQ. CDR3 sequence: CASSLYDTQYF. DNA for the CDR3: TGCGCCAGCAGCCTCTACGATACGCAGTATTTT.

This clonotype occurred a few times. V gene TRBV4-2 combines with J gene TRBJ1-6; tentative D call: TRBD1 (5 bases). V gave up 8 bases and J gave up 2 bases, with 7 bases separating them. CDR1 is LGHNA, CDR2 YNFKEQ, per germline. CDR3 size: 13 residues. The CDR3, as DNA: TGTGCCAGCCGGGACCCCTATAATTCACCCCTCCACTTT. This translates into CASRDPYNSPLHF.

Many counts were recorded for this clonotype. The V and J genes are TRBV6-1 and TRBJ1-2; D gene unclear. Germline V gene lookup returns CDR1 MNHNS and CDR2 SASEGT. Deletions cut 5 bases from V and 3 bases from J, with 10 bases between. This CDR3 has 13 residues. CDR3 protein: CASSKYKDYGYTF. CDR3 nucleotide sequence: TGTGCCAGCAGTAAATATAAGGACTATGGCTACACCTTC.

V usage is TRBV7-2 and J usage is TRBJ1-1; tentatively, D is TRBD1 (5 bases). Trimming shortened V by 5 bases and J by 7 bases, and 14 bases separated the two germline ends. Germline V lookup: CDR1 SGHTA, CDR2 FQGNSA. The CDR3 consists of 13 residues. This CDR3 is CASSRGRSFEAFF. The CDR3 coding sequence is TGTGCCAGCAGCCGGGGGAGGAGTTTTGAAGCTTTCTTT.

This clonotype was counted once. The germline gene is not matched at one end of the junction; a read error may be the cause. The chain joins TRBV28 to TRBJ2-7, with 8 bases that match TRBD2. This CDR3 is 15 amino acids long. Germline V gene lookup returns CDR1 MDHEN and CDR2 SYDVKM. CDR3 loop: CVSSSPGGGKYEQYF. The CDR3 coding sequence is TGTGTCAGCAGTTCCCCAGGCGGGGGGAAGTACGAGCAGTACTTC.

This chain joins TRBV6-5 and TRBJ1-5; TRBD1 matches at 9 bases. V shed 2 bases and J 2 bases; nucleotides not matched to a gene: 7. There are 17 residues in the CDR3. CDR1 and CDR2 from the germline V gene are MNHEY and SVGAGI. The CDR3 spells CASSYKGQGLGNQPQHF. The CDR3 DNA follows: TGTGCCAGCAGTTACAAGGGACAGGGCTTAGGCAATCAGCCCCAGCATTTT.

This clonotype was seen a handful of times. The chain carries TRBV6-5 and TRBJ2-2; 9 bases are shared with TRBD2. Germline values: CDR1 MNHEY, CDR2 SVGAGI. CDR3 length: 17 amino acids. V trimming: 6 bases; J trimming: 2 bases; junction bases outside the gene matches: 10. CDR3 region: CASSRPTSGRNTGELFF. As DNA, the CDR3 is TGTGCCAGCAGCCGGCCTACTAGCGGGCGTAACACCGGGGAGCTGTTTTTT.

The chain recombines TRBV28 with TRBJ1-4; perhaps TRBD1 as D (5 bases). Per germline, CDR1 MDHEN and CDR2 SYDVKM. Trimming removed 7 bases from V and 5 bases from J, with 14 bases in between. The CDR3 is 14 amino acids. The CDR3 bases are TGTGCCAGCACCAACGGGGGATCCAATGAAAAACTGTTTTTT. The encoded protein is CASTNGGSNEKLFF.

This clonotype was seen at least ten times. The chain uses TRBV4-2 and TRBJ1-5, with 9 nucleotides matching TRBD1. V was pared by 1 base and J by 0 bases, with 10 bases of the junction left unmatched. CDR1 is LGHNA, CDR2 YNFKEQ, per germline. This CDR3 region has 19 residues. CDR3 DNA: TGTGCCAGCAGCCAAGTCCCGGGACAGGGTATGAGTAGCAATCAGCCCCAGCATTTT. Translating gives CASSQVPGQGMSSNQPQHF.

As to this clonotype: Given a much more abundant clone one base away, this may be a read error. The CDR3 DNA reads TGTGCTAGTGGTTCTCGCGCAGATACGCAGTATTTT. This codes for CASGSRADTQYF. The rearrangement links TRBV12-5 to TRBJ2-3; D gene uncertain. V gave up 4 bases and J gave up 4 bases, with 6 bases separating them. Germline V CDR1 and CDR2: LGHNT, FRNRAP. This CDR3 is built from 12 residues. Variable domain in full (rest from reference TRBV12-5 and TRBJ2-3): DARVTQTPRHKVTEMGQEVTMRCQPILGHNTVFWYRQTMMQGLELLAYFRNRAPLDDSGMPKDRFSAEMPDATLATLKIQPSEPRDSAVYFCASGSRADTQYFGPGTRLTVL.

This clonotype came up many times. This rearrangement joins TRBV18 to TRBJ1-2; a weak D match, TRBD1 (6 bases). In germline, CDR1 is KGHSH, CDR2 LQKENI. This CDR3 region has 16 residues. Trimming took 2 bases from V and 0 from J, leaving 13 bases between them. The CDR3 spells CASSPVAGEANYGYTF. As DNA, the CDR3 is TGTGCCAGCTCACCAGTAGCAGGGGAAGCTAACTATGGCTACACCTTC.

In this sample, this clonotype turned up many times. The chain links TRBV7-2 to TRBJ2-7; maybe TRBD1 (6 bases). V was clipped by 3 bases and J by 3 bases, with 12 bases between them. CDR1 and CDR2 from the germline V gene are SGHTA and FQGNSA. The CDR3 loop spans 14 amino acids. CDR3 in amino acids: CASSFYQGLYEQYF. CDR3 DNA sequence: TGTGCCAGCAGCTTTTATCAGGGGCTCTACGAGCAGTACTTC.

This clonotype was seen only a few times. CDR3 bases: TGTGCCAGAAGCTGCCTTGTTAGCGGGGGGATCCAAGAGACCCAGTACTTC. Its protein is CARSCLVSGGIQETQYF. The chain uses TRBV5-3 and TRBJ2-5; TRBD2 agrees at 10 bases. TRBV5-3 counts as an open reading frame of uncertain function. The CDR3 is made up of 17 amino acids. V was pared by 3 bases and J by 1 base, with 9 bases of the junction left unmatched.

In this sample, this clonotype turned up many times. The rearrangement uses TRBV28 and TRBJ2-2, with D tentatively TRBD1 (5 bases). V shed 5 bases and J shed 5 bases, with 15 bases lying between them. From germline, CDR1 is MDHEN and CDR2 SYDVKM. This CDR3 spans 15 amino acids. Here the CDR3 reads CASSAQGRRTGELFF. In nucleotides, the CDR3 is TGTGCCAGCAGTGCCCAGGGAAGGAGAACCGGGGAGCTGTTTTTT.

The gene calls are TRBV19 and TRBJ2-2, with D possibly being TRBD1 or TRBD2 (5 bases each). CDR3 length: 16 amino acids. V dropped 0 bases and J dropped 3 bases, with 11 bases sitting between them. Germline lookup yields CDR1 LNHDA and CDR2 SQIVND (reference sequence). CDR3 sequence: CASSIDSGTYTGELFF. CDR3 bases: TGTGCCAGTAGTATAGACTCCGGGACCTACACCGGGGAGCTGTTTTTT.